This T cell receptor beta chain was sequenced for a study of vaccination effects on CD4 cells after COVID-19. The authors isolated CD4+ T cells after ten to eleven days of culture. Each person got two doses of an mRNA SARS-CoV-2 vaccine, BNT162b2 or mRNA-1273. Vaccine recipients, nucleocapsid antibody negative, had no prior SARS-CoV-2 infection. Both day 3 and day 7 saw half the medium replaced with IL-2 medium. Turning to this clone: Its cognate antigen is unknown.

Here immunoSEQ multiplex PCR was the method, and the copy in TCRdb shows in-frame clones only, minus some. The sample lists about 71,000 clones, around 80% occurring once. Study results and limitations: Healthy vaccinees showed cross-reactivity with common cold coronaviruses in only 1 of 255 vaccine-induced clones. Pronounced clonal contraction occurred in clones induced by infection and by vaccine late after vaccination.

CDR3 size: 16 residues. Trimming pared 4 bases from V and 0 bases from J, leaving 13 bases between. Looked up from germline, CDR1 is SGHDN and CDR2 is FVKESK. The sequence was collected from a human donor who received a COVID-19 vaccine. The gene calls are TRBV14 and TRBJ2-1; D uncertain. The input for sequencing was CD4+ T cells from PBMCs cultured without peptide, taken after COVID-19 vaccination. The CDR3 DNA sequence: TGTGCCAGCAGCCCTGGGGTGGGGTACTCCTACAATGAGCAGTTCTTC. Translating it yields CASSPGVGYSYNEQFF.